The 9 T cell receptor beta chains below come from one sample, sequenced in a study of cytomegalovirus exposure and HLA in healthy donors. Researchers ran the PCR with 60 Vbeta and 13 Jbeta primers. Profiling relied on immunoSEQ multiplex PCR, and the TCRdb table lists in-frame clones only, not all of them. Of about 150,000 clones in the sample, 50% to 75% were seen once. Sequencing was carried out using PBMCs. All receptors come from a woman aged 25 to 39 in good health and CMV-seropositive.

The genes are TRBV29-1 and TRBJ2-7; D is ambiguous. The CDR3 runs 10 residues. CDR1 and CDR2 from the germline V gene are SQVTM and ANQGSEA. V was shortened by 5 bases and J by 3 bases, with 5 bases between the two germline ends. This CDR3 reads CSVRDYEQYF. DNA for the CDR3: TGCAGCGTTCGAGACTACGAGCAGTACTTC.

This chain's CDR3 is CASSVQGSSYEQYF. CDR3 in DNA: TGTGCCAGCAGTGTACAGGGGAGCTCCTACGAGCAGTACTTC. The rearrangement links TRBV6-1 to TRBJ2-7; 7 bases are shared with TRBD1. V dropped 4 bases and J dropped 0; count of bases not matched to a gene: 3. Germline V lookup: CDR1 MNHNS, CDR2 SASEGT. This CDR3 has 14 amino acids.

The CDR3, as DNA: TGTGCCAGCTGTGGGCCGGGACAGGGGGCTCGGGGCTACACCTTC. Encoded protein: CASCGPGQGARGYTF. The chain combines TRBV27 with TRBJ1-2; TRBD1 matches 12 bases. After removal of 8 bases from V and 8 bases from J, the junction contained 12 bases not matched to a gene. The CDR3 consists of 15 residues. Germline V gene lookup returns CDR1 MNHEY and CDR2 SMNVEV (reference sequence).

The CDR3 nucleotides read TGTGCTAGTGGTTTGGTAGTCGAGGGAGGAAAACTGTTTTTT. This sequence encodes CASGLVVEGGKLFF. The chain employs TRBV12-5 and TRBJ1-4; no clear D gene. The CDR3 is 14 amino acids. Deletions cut 0 bases from V and 10 bases from J, with 12 bases between. The germline V gene has CDR1 LGHNT and CDR2 FRNRAP.

The V gene is TRBV5-1, the J gene TRBJ1-1; 9 bases are a match to TRBD1. The CDR3 covers 13 residues. J was trimmed by 5 bases and V by 4 bases; bases with no gene match: 3. The V gene's germline CDR1 is SGHRS and CDR2 YFSETQ. CDR3 protein: CASSIGQGTEAFF. CDR3 in DNA: TGCGCCAGCAGCATAGGACAGGGGACTGAAGCTTTCTTT.

The chain couples TRBV7-2 to TRBJ2-1, with TRBD2 identical over 12 bases. Trimming cost V 1 base and J 10 bases; bases outside gene matches: 11. The V gene's germline CDR1 is SGHTA and CDR2 FQGNSA. This CDR3 is 17 amino acids long. CDR3 sequence: CASSLVWASGGAGEQFF. The CDR3 nucleotides are TGTGCCAGCAGCTTAGTATGGGCTAGCGGGGGGGCAGGAGAGCAGTTCTTC.

The table lists this clone with a count of one. At one end, the junction sequence differs from germline, possibly due to a read error. The sample contains more than one DNA sequence encoding this CDR3. The chain recombines TRBV2 with TRBJ1-6; D unresolved. The CDR3 sequence is 14 residues long. Germline CDR1 SNHLY, CDR2 FYNNEI. CDR3 in amino acids: CASSVTGYNSPLHF. CDR3 in DNA: TGTGCCAGCAGTGTTACGGGGTATAATTCCCCCCTCCACTTT.

The V gene is TRBV7-9, the J gene TRBJ1-1, with a tentative D call TRBD1 (6 bases). This CDR3 has 16 residues. Germline V gives CDR1 SEHNR, CDR2 FQNEAQ (reference sequence). Trimming removed 5 bases from V and 2 bases from J, with 18 bases in between. This chain's CDR3 is CASSPLKQGKNTEAFF. CDR3 bases: TGTGCCAGCAGCCCCCTCAAACAGGGAAAAAACACTGAAGCTTTCTTT.

This clone was recorded a few times. The V call is TRBV5-6, the J call TRBJ1-6; 8 bases map to TRBD1. Germline V lookup: CDR1 SGHDT, CDR2 YYEEEE. The V and J ends lost 4 bases and 9 bases, in that order; junction bases with no gene match: 15. The CDR3 spans 17 residues. CDR3 nucleotide sequence: TGTGCCAGCAGCACCTACAGGGGGTCGCTCTCGGGTTCACCCCTCCACTTT. This codes for CASSTYRGSLSGSPLHF.